Given below is one T cell receptor beta chain in context. Its antigen is unknown. V was cut by 7 bases and J by 5 bases, with 18 bases left in between. CDR1 and CDR2 from the germline V gene are MNHNS and SASEGT. The CDR3 totals 15 residues. The sample is drawn from a study of response to subunit inactivated influenza vaccine. The study's findings and limits: The authors proposed limited new T cell recruitment per seasonal influenza vaccination.

TCRdb called the RT-PCR reads again in MiXCR, with one record for every CDR3 protein. Among fewer than 550,000 distinct CDR3 sequences, 25% were seen once, and the ten largest hold 1.9%. This sequence joins TRBV6-1 and TRBJ1-5, with D maybe TRBD1 (6 bases). This material consisted of CD4+ T cells sorted from PBMCs, taken 5 days after vaccination. This TCR was sampled from a man aged 50 to 60 who received an inactivated influenza vaccine. CDR3 coding DNA: TGTGCCAGCAACGTTTTTACAGGGCGGGATCAGCCCCAGCATTTT. Residues: CASNVFTGRDQPQHF.